Sequencing of this T cell receptor (beta chain) was carried out in a study of T cells expressing NK-cell markers. Background on the study: The authors derived TCR beta repertoires from sorted CD3+CD56+NKG2C+, CD3+CD56+NKG2C- and CD3+CD56-NKG2C+ T cells.

Germline values: CDR1 SEHNR, CDR2 FQNEAQ (reference sequence). The CDR3 is made up of 15 amino acids. TCRdb reanalyzed the 5' RACE reads, giving one entry per CDR3 protein sequence and no DNA. The listing contains about 300,000 distinct CDR3 sequences. Study outcomes and limitations: Expanded clones of NKG2C+ T cells had an unclear HCMV specificity.

In the case of this clonotype: Its target is not known.

This clonotype was sampled from a woman between 18 and 70 years old in good health. The specimen was blood T cells: a sorted CD56 or NKG2C T cell subset, CD4+ or CD8+ T cells, or bulk PBMC T cells (not recorded which). The J gene is TRBJ1-4, the V gene TRBV7-9; absent DNA, TCRdb's TRBD1 call cannot be checked. CDR3 in amino acids: CASSPRQGSNEKLFF.